These T cell receptor beta chains were read from a single sample in a study of cytomegalovirus exposure and HLA in healthy donors. Assay used: immunoSEQ multiplex PCR; TCRdb lists only in-frame clones, some missing. The data show 200,000 to 300,000 clones, approximately 83% seen once. The material sequenced was PBMCs. Receptors originate from a woman younger than 45 in good health and CMV-seropositive. The CDR3 runs from the conserved cysteine through the conserved F or W. A D gene is named only where the DNA matches it firmly. The size of a clone is reported for some rows only, either as once, few or many, or as a class for expanded clones.

J gene,clone size,V gene,D gene,CDR3 DNA,CDR3 protein
TRBJ2-3,-,TRBV5-1,-,TGCGCCAGCAGCAACCGGGTTCCTCTCACAGATACGCAGTATTTT,CASSNRVPLTDTQYF
TRBJ2-1,-,TRBV18,-,TGTGCCAGCTCACCACCCCCCCCCAGGCACGATGAGCAGTTCTTC,CASSPPPPRHDEQFF
TRBJ2-3,-,TRBV6-1,-,TGTGCCAGCAGTGAATTGGAGGGCACAGATACGCAGTATTTT,CASSELEGTDTQYF
TRBJ2-5,-,TRBV10-3,TRBD1,TGTGCCATCAGCGGACAGGGGCCTGGTGAGACCCAGTACTTC,CAISGQGPGETQYF
TRBJ1-3,-,TRBV4-1,-,TGCGCCAGCAGCCAATCGAAGGGGTCTGGAAACACCATATATTTT,CASSQSKGSGNTIYF
TRBJ1-4,few,TRBV18,TRBD1,TGTGCCAGCTCACCGGACAGGGAGAGTGAAAAACTGTTTTTT,CASSPDRESEKLFF
TRBJ1-5,-,TRBV10-3,-,TGTGCCATCAGTGAAATCGGACAGTCCGTTCAGCCCCAGCATTTT,CAISEIGQSVQPQHF
TRBJ1-5,-,TRBV27,TRBD1,TGTGCCAGCAGTTCACCCGGGACAGGGGGTGACAATCAGCCCCAGCATTTT,CASSSPGTGGDNQPQHF
TRBJ2-1,once,TRBV2,TRBD2,TGTGCCAGCAGTCCAAGGGATGGGGGGGTCCACAATGAGCAGTTCTTC,CASSPRDGGVHNEQFF
TRBJ2-3,-,TRBV2,-,TGTGCCAGCAGTGAGGGGCGGATCACAGATACGCAGTATTTT,CASSEGRITDTQYF
TRBJ2-1,-,TRBV11-2,-,TGTGCCAGCAGCCCCCTGGAGTCCCGGAATGAGCAGTTCTTC,CASSPLESRNEQFF
TRBJ2-7,-,TRBV27,TRBD1,TGTGCCAGCAGTCGAGAGACAGGGATCGAGCAGTACTTC,CASSRETGIEQYF
TRBJ1-2,few,TRBV27,-,TGTGCCAGCAGGGGGGCGTGGAACACCTATGGCTACACCTTC,CASRGAWNTYGYTF
TRBJ2-5,-,TRBV5-4,-,TGTGCCAGCAGCAGGGACTTTCAAGAGACCCAGTACTTC,CASSRDFQETQYF
TRBJ2-3,-,TRBV6-5,-,TGTGCCAGCAGCCGAAGCCGACCAGGAGATACGCAGTATTTT,CASSRSRPGDTQYF
TRBJ1-4,-,TRBV2,TRBD1,TGTGCCAGCAGTGAATGGGGACAGGGTGAAAAACTGTTTTTT,CASSEWGQGEKLFF
TRBJ2-1,-,TRBV10-2,TRBD2,TGCGCCAGCAGTGGGCAGCGGGAGTTAGAGCAGTTCTTC,CASSGQRELEQFF
TRBJ2-5,-,TRBV7-2,TRBD2,TGTGCCAGCAGCTTAAGCGGGAGGGTAGAGACCCAGTACTTC,CASSLSGRVETQYF
TRBJ2-4,-,TRBV27,TRBD2,TGTGCCAGTCGACCCGGGGGGGTAGCCAAAAACATTCAGTACTTC,CASRPGGVAKNIQYF
TRBJ2-7,once,TRBV27,TRBD2,TGTGCCAGCAGTCCTGGGCTAGCGGGAGGGTCCTACGAGCAGTACTTC,CASSPGLAGGSYEQYF
TRBJ2-1,-,TRBV4-2,TRBD2,TGTGCCAGCAGGGAGGGAGGGCCAAACAATGAGCAGTTCTTC,CASREGGPNNEQFF
TRBJ2-7,-,TRBV19,-,TGTGCCAGTAGTAGAACGGGGAACTACGAGCAGTACTTC,CASSRTGNYEQYF
TRBJ2-1,-,TRBV14,TRBD2,TGTGCCAGCAGTCGACTAGCGGCCCCTGGGGTTGAGCAGTTCTTC,CASSRLAAPGVEQFF
TRBJ1-5,-,TRBV4-2,-,TGTGCCAGCAGCCAAGATCTTATCAGGGTCAATCAGCCCCAGCATTTT,CASSQDLIRVNQPQHF
TRBJ2-7,-,TRBV5-5,-,TGTGCCAGCAGCCAAGAAACAGCATCCTACGAGCAGTACTTC,CASSQETASYEQYF
TRBJ2-1,-,TRBV27,TRBD2,TGTGCCAGCAATTACGGGACTAGCGGTTACAATGAGCAGTTCTTC,CASNYGTSGYNEQFF
TRBJ2-3,-,TRBV6-4,TRBD2,TGTGCCAGCAGTGACAAAGCGGGGGATACGCAGTATTTT,CASSDKAGDTQYF
TRBJ2-5,-,TRBV5-1,TRBD2,TGCGCCAGCAGCTTGACTAGCGAGCAAGAGACCCAGTACTTC,CASSLTSEQETQYF
TRBJ2-3,-,TRBV29-1,TRBD1,TGCAGCGTTGAATTGCCGACAGGGAGCACAGATACGCAGTATTTT,CSVELPTGSTDTQYF
TRBJ1-2,-,TRBV29-1,-,TGCAGCGTTGGCGCGGGGGGCCGGGGTGGCTACACCTTC,CSVGAGGRGGYTF
TRBJ2-6,-,TRBV27,-,TGTGCCAGCAGTTTACGCACCGTCCCCTCCGGGTCTGGGGCCAACGTCCTGACTTTC,CASSLRTVPSGSGANVLTF
TRBJ2-1,-,TRBV4-2,TRBD2,TGTGCCAGCAGCCAAGACGGGACTAGCGCTCCCCGGGGGTTCTTC,CASSQDGTSAPRGFF
TRBJ2-1,-,TRBV11-1,TRBD2,TGTGCCAGCAGCTTATCCAGACTAGCGGGAGGGCCGGATGAGCAGTTCTTC,CASSLSRLAGGPDEQFF
TRBJ2-1,-,TRBV30,TRBD2,TGTGCCTGGAGTACCCCTAGCGGCGTACGCGATGAGCAGTTCTTC,CAWSTPSGVRDEQFF
TRBJ1-1,-,TRBV7-8,-,TGTGCCAGCAGCTCCACGGGGAGGGGCGGGGCTGAAGCTTTCTTT,CASSSTGRGGAEAFF
TRBJ2-7,-,TRBV7-9,TRBD1,TGTGCCAGCAGCTTAGAGACAGGGGGTGCCTACGAGCAGTACTTC,CASSLETGGAYEQYF
TRBJ2-7,-,TRBV5-1,TRBD2,TGCGCCAGCAGCTTTGGGACTAGCGGGAGTTCCTACGAGCAGTACTTC,CASSFGTSGSSYEQYF